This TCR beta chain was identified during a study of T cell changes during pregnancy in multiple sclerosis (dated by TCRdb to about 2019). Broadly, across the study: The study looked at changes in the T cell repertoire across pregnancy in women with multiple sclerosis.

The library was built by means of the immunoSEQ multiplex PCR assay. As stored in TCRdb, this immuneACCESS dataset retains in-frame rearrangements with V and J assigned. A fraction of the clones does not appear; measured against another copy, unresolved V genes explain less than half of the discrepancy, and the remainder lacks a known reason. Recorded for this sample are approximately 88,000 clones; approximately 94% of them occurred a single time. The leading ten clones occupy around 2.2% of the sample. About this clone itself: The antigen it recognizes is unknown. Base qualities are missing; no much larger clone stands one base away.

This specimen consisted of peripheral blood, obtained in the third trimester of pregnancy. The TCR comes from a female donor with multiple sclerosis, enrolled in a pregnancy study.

The CDR3 protein sequence reads: CASSFFHTATDTQYF. The nucleotide sequence is TGTGCCAGCAGCTTCTTCCATACAGCCACAGATACGCAGTATTTT. The receptor chain draws on TRBV7-2 and TRBJ2-3; no D segment can be confidently identified. CDR1 and CDR2, per the germline V gene, are SGHTA and FQGNSA. From cysteine to phenylalanine, the CDR3 is 15 amino acids long. Only the CDR3 DNA is retained, 45 bases long and in frame from the first base. V loses 3 bases, J loses 2 bases, and the germline ends lie 12 bases apart.